Shown below are 7 T cell receptor beta chains from a single sample sequenced in a study of T cell clonality in common variable immunodeficiency. Broader study findings: Fewer deletions and N-nucleotide insertions were reportedly seen in common variable immunodeficiency TCR beta sequences.

Generated by immunoSEQ multiplex PCR, the TCRdb table keeps only in-frame clones and is missing some. This sample shows more than 35,000 clones and no singletons; around 6% rests with the ten largest. For these receptors, no antigen is known. The sample consisted of peripheral blood mononuclear cells. The source is a human donor with common variable immunodeficiency.

Details on this clone: Read data end 3 residues before the CDR3 end; the end is taken from the germline J gene. The V gene is TRBV7-2, the J gene TRBJ2-7, with 11 bases that match TRBD2. Germline V CDR1 and CDR2: SGHTA, FQGNSA. The J segment lost 4 bases and the V segment lost 5 bases, leaving 4 bases of the junction unmatched. The length of the CDR3 is 14 residues. The CDR3 bases that were read are TGTGCCAGCAGCAGGACTAGCGGGTATTACGAG. Protein: CASSRTSGYYE. The CDR3 in full is CASSRTSGYYEQYF.

In the case of this clone: The missing CDR3 end, 3 residues past where the read stops, is filled in from the germline J gene. The rearrangement links TRBV5-1 to TRBJ2-5; D gene uncertain. V was cut by 6 bases and J by 5 bases, with 17 bases left in between. The germline V gene encodes CDR1 SGHRS and CDR2 YFSETQ. This CDR3 contains 14 residues. The part of the CDR3 DNA that was read is TGCGCCAGCACCCCACGAGCATCGTCGGAGACC. Amino acid sequence: CASTPRASSET. The whole CDR3 protein is CASTPRASSETQYF.

Concerning this clone: Read coverage stops 3 residues before the CDR3 terminus; the germline J gene supplies the remainder. The chain recombines TRBV5-1 with TRBJ1-2; a weak D match, TRBD1 (6 bases). The CDR3 runs 14 residues. V lost 5 bases and J lost 4, with 15 bases in between. Germline V gene sequence: CDR1 SGHRS, CDR2 YFSETQ. CDR3 loop: CASRDGDTAYGYTF. CDR3 DNA (partial): TGCGCCAGCAGAGATGGGGACACAGCCTATGGC.

In its sample, this clone was seen many times. The read halts 3 residues ahead of the CDR3 end, with the missing end drawn from the germline J gene. This chain uses TRBV19 with TRBJ2-5, with unresolved D. Germline CDR1 LNHDA, CDR2 SQIVND (reference sequence). Trimming shortened V by 3 bases and J by 0 bases, and 8 bases separated the two germline ends. CDR3 length: 14 amino acids. CDR3 DNA (partial): TGTGCCAGTAGTATTAGGGCGAACCAAGAGACC. This encodes CASSIRANQET. Given in full, the CDR3 is CASSIRANQETQYF.

This clone has just a few counts. This CDR3 is CASKQPGMQSNQPQHF. Incomplete CDR3 DNA: TGTGCCAGCAAACAACCGGGGATGCAAAGCAATCAGCCC. This rearrangement joins TRBV6-2 or TRBV6-3 to TRBJ1-5, with unresolved D. The read ends 3 residues early relative to the CDR3; the germline J gene fills the gap. V lost 7 bases to trimming and J lost 1 base, with 17 bases between them. CDR1 and CDR2 from the germline V gene are MNHEY and SVGEGT. The CDR3 totals 16 residues.

This clone was seen repeatedly, ten times or more. The read is 3 residues too short to cover the CDR3 end, so that end is filled in from the germline J gene. The J gene is TRBJ1-1, the V gene TRBV2, with D unresolved. The CDR3 spans 15 residues. The V gene lost 3 bases and the J gene lost 0 bases, with 11 bases spanning the gap. The germline V gene encodes CDR1 SNHLY and CDR2 FYNNEI. CDR3 protein: CASSDSATVNTEAFF. The sequenced CDR3 bases are TGTGCCAGCAGTGATTCTGCTACAGTGAACACTGAA.

This clone was seen a few times. Read sequence stops 3 residues before the CDR3 end, and the germline J gene provides the missing end. The V and J genes are TRBV18 and TRBJ1-5; no definite D call. V was shortened by 3 bases and J by 0 bases, with 12 bases between the two germline ends. The CDR3 totals 16 residues. Germline assignment: CDR1 KGHSH and CDR2 LQKENI. The covered CDR3 bases are TGTGCCAGCTCACCGGAAGGGTCTTATAGCAATCAGCCC. It encodes CASSPEGSYSNQP. The whole CDR3 sequence is CASSPEGSYSNQPQHF.